The clone carrying this TCR beta chain was picked up many times. The CDR3 covers 13 residues. The trim removed 3 bases at V and 10 bases at J, leaving 6 bases unmatched. Germline-derived CDR1 and CDR2 are MGHDK and SYGVNS. A universal primer site was created by template switching, with the cDNA bearing unique molecular identifiers. MiXCR, run by TCRdb on the 5' RACE reads, gives a single entry per CDR3 protein. The repertoire holds around 680,000 distinct CDR3 sequences, with approximately 9% as singletons. The data originate from a study of identical twins. In addition, the sample was reused for a study of yellow fever vaccine responses in identical twins.

The chain couples TRBV25-1 to TRBJ2-3; 8 positions agree with TRBD2. The specimen sequenced was PBMCs. The TCR sequence derives from a woman aged 18-29 years in good health. Here the CDR3 reads CASSEVETSAQYF. For the CDR3, the DNA is TGTGCCAGCAGTGAGGTCGAGACTAGCGCGCAGTATTTT.